This record covers a single TCR beta chain. Its antigen is as yet unknown. This sample was taken from a study of cytomegalovirus exposure and HLA in healthy donors. Overall study findings and caveats: Later analysis suggested links between common viral pathogens and several top significant clusters.

It was with 60 Vbeta and 13 Jbeta primers that the PCR ran. TCRdb's copy holds only in-frame clones and misses some; the assay was immunoSEQ multiplex PCR. The sample shows under 70,000 clones, about two thirds of them seen only once. V was pared by 3 bases and J by 4 bases, with 13 bases of the junction left unmatched. The CDR3 has 18 residues. Germline V lookup: CDR1 SGDLS, CDR2 YYNGEE. This receptor was identified in a woman aged 30 to 39 in good health and CMV-seronegative. Sequenced material: PBMCs. The chain uses TRBV9 and TRBJ2-3, with TRBD2 identical over 11 bases. The chain's CDR3 is CASSAGVAGGPGSDTQYF. In DNA, the CDR3 is TGTGCCAGCAGCGCGGGGGTAGCGGGGGGGCCCGGGTCAGATACGCAGTATTTT.